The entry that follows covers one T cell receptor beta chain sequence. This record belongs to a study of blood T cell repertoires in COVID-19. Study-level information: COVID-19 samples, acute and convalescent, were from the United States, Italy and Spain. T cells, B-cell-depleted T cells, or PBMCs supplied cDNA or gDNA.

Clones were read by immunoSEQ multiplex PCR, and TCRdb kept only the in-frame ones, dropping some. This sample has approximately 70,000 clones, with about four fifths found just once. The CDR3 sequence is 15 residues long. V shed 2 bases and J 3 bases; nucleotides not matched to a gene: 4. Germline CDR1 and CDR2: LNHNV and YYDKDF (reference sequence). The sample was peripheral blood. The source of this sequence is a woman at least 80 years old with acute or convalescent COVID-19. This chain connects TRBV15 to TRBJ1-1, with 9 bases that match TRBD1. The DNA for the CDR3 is TGTGCCACCAGCAGATTACAGGGGGCTGACACTGAAGCTTTCTTT. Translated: CATSRLQGADTEAFF.